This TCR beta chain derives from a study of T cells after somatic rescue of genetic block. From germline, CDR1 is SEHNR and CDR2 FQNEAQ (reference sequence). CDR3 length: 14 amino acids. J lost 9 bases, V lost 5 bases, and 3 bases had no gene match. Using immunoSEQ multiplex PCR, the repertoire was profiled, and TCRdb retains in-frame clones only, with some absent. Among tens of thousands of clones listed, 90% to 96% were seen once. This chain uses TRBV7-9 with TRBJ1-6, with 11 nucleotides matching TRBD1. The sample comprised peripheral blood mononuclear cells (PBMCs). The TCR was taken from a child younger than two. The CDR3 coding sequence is TGTGCCAGCAGCACAGGACAGGGGGCTTCACCCCTCCACTTT. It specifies CASSTGQGASPLHF.